The 8 T cell receptor beta chains presented below share a single source sample, sequenced in a study of cytomegalovirus exposure and HLA in healthy donors. The PCR was carried out with 60 Vbeta primers and 13 Jbeta primers. The method was immunoSEQ multiplex PCR; TCRdb's version includes in-frame clones alone and lacks a portion of them. In the table there are around 150,000 clones, less than 85% of which are singletons. Sequenced: PBMCs. The receptors were sampled from a man aged 35 to 55 in good health and CMV-seropositive.

CDR3 DNA: TGTGCCAGCAGTGAATCGTTCGGGCAGGGGGCACGTGGCTACACCTTC. Amino acid sequence: CASSESFGQGARGYTF. This chain connects TRBV25-1 to TRBJ1-2; 8 positions match TRBD1. Germline CDR1 is MGHDK and CDR2 is SYGVNS. Germline trimming cut 1 base from V and 7 bases from J; bases unmatched to any gene: 11. There are 16 residues in the CDR3.

This chain joins TRBV29-1 and TRBJ1-2, with D uncertain. The germline gives CDR1 SQVTM, CDR2 ANQGSEA. This CDR3 spans 13 amino acids. The V gene lost 0 bases and the J gene lost 2 bases, with 7 bases spanning the gap. The CDR3 bases are TGCAGCGTTGAAGACCCCAGAAACTATGGCTACACCTTC. Its protein product is CSVEDPRNYGYTF.

For the CDR3, the DNA is TGTGCCAGCAGCTTATTGGCGGCACGGGAAACTGAAGCTTTCTTT. Translating it yields CASSLLAARETEAFF. V usage is TRBV7-9 and J usage is TRBJ1-1; no clear D gene. This CDR3 contains 15 residues. Germline CDR1 is SEHNR and CDR2 is FQNEAQ (reference sequence). Trimming cost V 2 bases and J 5 bases, with 15 bases left between them. Together with reference TRBV7-9 and TRBJ1-1, the CDR3 gives the full variable domain: DTGVSQNPRHKITKRGQNVTFRCDPISEHNRLYWYRQTLGQGPEFLTYFQNEAQLEKSRLLSDRFSAERPKGSFSTLEIQRTEQGDSAMYLCASSLLAARETEAFFGQGTRLTVV.

The rearrangement links TRBV6-6 to TRBJ2-1; the match to TRBD1 covers 7 bases. CDR3 length: 13 amino acids. Germline assignment: CDR1 MNHNY and CDR2 SVGAGI (reference sequence). The V segment lost 5 bases and the J segment 12 bases; nucleotides outside the gene matches: 10. CDR3 DNA sequence: TGTGCCAGCAGTAACCGACAGGGTCAATGGCAGTTCTTC. Encoded protein: CASSNRQGQWQFF.

V and J are TRBV30 and TRBJ2-7, with 11 bases aligning to TRBD1. The CDR3 spans 13 residues. Germline CDR1 GTSNPN, CDR2 SVGIG (reference sequence). J was trimmed by 6 bases and V by 3 bases; bases with no gene match: 4. CDR3 loop: CAWSWTGGVEQYF. The CDR3 DNA sequence: TGTGCCTGGAGCTGGACAGGGGGCGTCGAGCAGTACTTC.

The rearrangement joins TRBV28 to TRBJ2-5; TRBD1 agrees at 8 bases. Losses at the gene ends were 6 bases for V and 5 bases for J; bases not matched to a gene: 11. The CDR3 has 15 amino acids. The germline V gene encodes CDR1 MDHEN and CDR2 SYDVKM. CDR3 DNA sequence: TGTGCCAGCAGGGGGGAGCAGGGGGCCGGGGAGACCCAGTACTTC. It encodes CASRGEQGAGETQYF. Combining the CDR3 with reference TRBV28 and TRBJ2-5 gives the whole variable domain DVKVTQSSRYLVKRTGEKVFLECVQDMDHENMFWYRQDPGLGLRLIYFSYDVKMKEKGDIPEGYSVSREKKERFSLILESASTNQTSMYLCASRGEQGAGETQYFGPGTRLLVL.

The genes are TRBV14 and TRBJ1-6; D might be TRBD1 (6 bases). CDR3 size: 16 residues. Germline CDR1 reads SGHDN; CDR2 reads FVKESK. Trimming left V 1 base short and J 4 bases short, with 11 bases between. CDR3 coding DNA: TGTGCCAGCAGCCAAGTACAGGGACGATATAATTCACCCCTCCACTTT. Translation: CASSQVQGRYNSPLHF. The whole variable domain, filled in from reference TRBV14 and TRBJ1-6, reads EAGVTQFPSHSVIEKGQTVTLRCDPISGHDNLYWYRRVMGKEIKFLLHFVKESKQDESGMPNNRFLAERTGGTYSTLKVQPAELEDSGVYFCASSQVQGRYNSPLHFGNGTRLTVT.

This clone was counted between two and nine times. V and J are TRBV19 and TRBJ2-7; 10 positions agree with TRBD1. The germline gives CDR1 LNHDA, CDR2 SQIVND (reference sequence). V dropped 3 bases and J dropped 4; count of bases not matched to a gene: 6. The CDR3 contains 15 residues. The CDR3 region is CASSIPGTGVYEQYF. The CDR3 nucleotides are TGTGCCAGTAGTATCCCCGGGACAGGGGTTTACGAGCAGTACTTC.